The present T cell receptor beta chain was sequenced within a study of blood T cell repertoires in COVID-19. About the research overall: PBMCs, B-cell-depleted T cells, or T cells provided the cDNA or gDNA that made up the material.

Germline V lookup: CDR1 MNHNS, CDR2 SASEGT. The CDR3 is made up of 13 amino acids. Unmatched junction bases numbered 9, after V lost 10 bases and J lost 8 bases. Profiling relied on immunoSEQ multiplex PCR, and the TCRdb table lists in-frame clones only, not all of them. The sample has 500,000 or so clones; about nine tenths are singletons. The chain is built from TRBV6-1 and TRBJ1-4; 8 nucleotides line up with TRBD1. The receptor was derived from a woman under 30 who had recovered from COVID-19. Sequenced material: PBMCs or T cells enriched from blood (not recorded which). CDR3 in amino acids: CATKDRVEEKLFF. The CDR3 nucleotides are TGTGCCACCAAGGACAGGGTGGAGGAAAAACTGTTTTTT.